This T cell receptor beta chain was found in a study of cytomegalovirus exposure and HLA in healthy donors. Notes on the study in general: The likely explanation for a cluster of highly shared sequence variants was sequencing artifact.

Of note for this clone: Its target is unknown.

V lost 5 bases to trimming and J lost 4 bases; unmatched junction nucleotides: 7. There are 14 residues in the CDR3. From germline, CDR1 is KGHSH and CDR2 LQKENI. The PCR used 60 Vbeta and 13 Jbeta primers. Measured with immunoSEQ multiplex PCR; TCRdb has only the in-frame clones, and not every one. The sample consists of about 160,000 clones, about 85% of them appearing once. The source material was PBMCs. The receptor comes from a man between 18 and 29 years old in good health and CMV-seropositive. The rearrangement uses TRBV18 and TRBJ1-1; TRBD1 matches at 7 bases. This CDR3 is CASSDRVSGTEAFF. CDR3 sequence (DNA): TGTGCCAGCTCAGACAGGGTTTCAGGCACTGAAGCTTTCTTT.